The 22 T cell receptor beta chains below come from one sample, sequenced in a study of blood T cells in healthy people across ages (dated by TCRdb to between 2015 and 2017). Libraries were built with 5' RACE. The instrument given in TCRdb is Illumina HiSeq 2500. A second roughly 7 to 11 cycle PCR used a sample-barcoded 5' primer and a J-beta primer mix. TCRdb handled the public reads itself, with Q25 trimming in fastp and clone calling in MiXCR, and kept productive beta chains. A single entry per CDR3 protein holds the most common genes and DNA from its merged rows. The sample includes about a million distinct CDR3 sequences, with roughly half observed a single time. The ten largest clones add up to roughly a fifth of the sample. The specimen sequenced was blood. All receptors derive from a woman aged 55-69 years in good health.

This clonotype was seen just once. The chain uses TRBV20-1 and TRBJ2-3, with 13 nucleotides matching TRBD2. The V and J ends lost 6 bases and 2 bases, in that order; junction bases with no gene match: 11. CDR1 and CDR2 (germline): DFQATT, SNEGSKA (reference sequence). The CDR3 has 17 amino acids. CDR3 protein: CSARGLAGEPFTDTQYF. For the CDR3, the DNA is TGCAGTGCCCGAGGACTAGCGGGGGAGCCGTTCACAGATACGCAGTATTTT.

V usage is TRBV20-1 and J usage is TRBJ2-3; D call uncertain. The V gene's germline CDR1 is DFQATT and CDR2 SNEGSKA (reference sequence). CDR3 size: 12 residues. Trimming shortened V by 3 bases and J by 2 bases, and 6 bases separated the two germline ends. This CDR3 reads CSASWNTDTQYF. The CDR3 nucleotides are TGCAGTGCTAGCTGGAACACAGATACGCAGTATTTT.

Many counts were recorded for this clonotype. This sequence joins TRBV7-8 and TRBJ2-7; either TRBD1 or TRBD2 may fit D (5 bases each). This CDR3 is built from 14 residues. The germline V gene encodes CDR1 SGHVS and CDR2 FQNEAQ. V was pared by 2 bases and J by 0 bases, with 8 bases between. The CDR3 sequence is CASSLTGPSYEQYF. CDR3 nucleotide sequence: TGTGCCAGCAGCTTAACGGGACCCTCCTACGAGCAGTACTTC.

This chain links TRBV9 with TRBJ2-1, with 7 bases matching TRBD1. CDR1 SGDLS and CDR2 YYNGEE come from the germline V gene. V lost 3 bases and J lost 9; bases outside the gene matches: 3. The CDR3 is 12 residues long. DNA of the CDR3: TGTGCCAGCAGCGCGAACAGGGGTGAGCAGTTCTTC. This encodes CASSANRGEQFF.

This clonotype appeared a few times. The rearrangement uses TRBV7-2 and TRBJ2-1; TRBD2 aligns across 8 bases. CDR1 is SGHTA, CDR2 FQGNSA, per germline. This CDR3 is built from 16 residues. The J segment lost 3 bases and the V segment lost 1 base, leaving 5 bases of the junction unmatched. The CDR3 bases are TGTGCCAGCAGCTTAGGTAGCGGGATTGTCTACAATGAGCAGTTCTTC. Its translation: CASSLGSGIVYNEQFF.

Of note for this clonotype: With a much larger clone just one base away, this may be a read error. The chain couples TRBV29-1 to TRBJ1-2; a weak D match, TRBD1 (6 bases). Germline V gene sequence: CDR1 SQVTM, CDR2 ANQGSEA. The CDR3 is 13 residues long. CDR3 DNA sequence: TGCGGCGCCGGGACAAGGGGTAACTATGGCTACACCTTC. Protein product: CGAGTRGNYGYTF.

The genes are TRBV3-1 and TRBJ2-2; TRBD2 aligns across 9 bases. Germline V lookup: CDR1 LGHDT, CDR2 YNNKEL (reference sequence). The V gene end was trimmed by 3 bases and the J gene end by 0 bases; junction bases not matched to a gene: 5. The CDR3 contains 17 residues. CDR3 region: CASSHLGGRANTGELFF. The CDR3 DNA sequence: TGTGCCAGCAGCCATCTAGGCGGGAGGGCGAACACCGGGGAGCTGTTTTTT.

The chain uses TRBV6-5 and TRBJ2-1, with TRBD2 matching over 7 bases. The CDR3 runs to 17 residues. V trimming: 2 bases; J trimming: 0 bases; junction bases outside the gene matches: 7. Germline V CDR1 and CDR2: MNHEY, SVGAGI. The CDR3 DNA follows: TGTGCCAGCAGTTACACGCCGGCGGGGGTCTCCTACAATGAGCAGTTCTTC. Amino acids: CASSYTPAGVSYNEQFF.

The chain combines TRBV11-3 with TRBJ2-7; D possibly corresponds to TRBD1 (5 bases). The germline V gene encodes CDR1 SGHNT and CDR2 YENEEA. V lost 8 bases and J 3 bases, leaving 17 bases between the germline ends. The CDR3 runs 14 residues. The CDR3 nucleotides read TGTGCCAGCGCCCCAGGGTTTTCAATCTACGAGCAGTACTTC. Translated: CASAPGFSIYEQYF.

This chain links TRBV2 with TRBJ1-6; D may be TRBD1 (5 bases). Germline V gives CDR1 SNHLY, CDR2 FYNNEI. CDR3 length: 14 amino acids. V lost 6 bases and J 5 bases, leaving 11 bases between the germline ends. CDR3 DNA sequence: TGTGCCAGCAGACAGGTTTTCGATAATTCACCCCTCCACTTT. Encoded protein: CASRQVFDNSPLHF.

This clonotype was observed a handful of times. The chain is built from TRBV6-5 and TRBJ2-5; 9 nucleotides match TRBD2. The J segment lost 5 bases and the V segment lost 2 bases, leaving 9 bases of the junction unmatched. This CDR3 has 16 residues. Germline values: CDR1 MNHEY, CDR2 SVGAGI. CDR3 residues: CASSYRGLASGETQYF. The CDR3 DNA sequence: TGTGCCAGCAGTTACAGGGGACTAGCTAGTGGGGAGACCCAGTACTTC.

This clonotype turned up a few times. J is TRBJ1-1 and V is TRBV4-3; D might be TRBD1 (6 bases). The germline gives CDR1 LGHNA, CDR2 YSLEER. The ends were cut back, 1 base at V and 5 bases at J, with 8 bases in the middle. The CDR3 runs 13 residues. CDR3 nucleotides: TGCGCCAGCAGCCAAGGGGGGCAAACTGAAGCTTTCTTT. Residues: CASSQGGQTEAFF.

V is TRBV6-5 and J is TRBJ2-7, with D possibly matching TRBD2 (6 bases). The germline CDR1 and CDR2 sequences are MNHEY and SVGAGI. The CDR3 is 13 amino acids. Trimming stripped 6 bases from V and 5 bases from J, with 14 bases between. The CDR3 coding sequence is TGTGCCAGCAGGCGGGACCTAGCCGACGAGCAGTACTTC. Amino acid sequence: CASRRDLADEQYF.

This clonotype was seen a few times. The chain has TRBV4-2 and TRBJ2-5; perhaps D is TRBD1 or TRBD2 (5 bases each). Trimming shortened V by 0 bases and J by 3 bases, and 8 bases separated the two germline ends. The CDR3 sequence is 14 residues long. Germline CDR1 and CDR2: LGHNA and YNFKEQ. The CDR3 DNA is TGTGCCAGCAGCCAAGATTGGGGGAAAGAGACCCAGTACTTC. This encodes CASSQDWGKETQYF.

The V call is TRBV28, the J call TRBJ1-5; D might be TRBD1 (6 bases). The CDR3 is made up of 13 amino acids. Between the trimmed V and J ends, which lost 2 bases and 13 bases, there was a span of 15 bases. The germline CDR1 and CDR2 sequences are MDHEN and SYDVKM. Here the CDR3 reads CASSLPRGGPQHF. Here the CDR3 DNA reads TGTGCCAGCAGTTTACCAAGGGGGGGACCGCAGCATTTT.

CDR3 protein: CASSIRSTYNEQFF. CDR3 nucleotides: TGTGCCAGTAGTATTAGGTCCACCTACAATGAGCAGTTCTTC. The chain is built from TRBV19 and TRBJ2-1; no firm D call. Per the germline V gene, CDR1 is LNHDA and CDR2 is SQIVND (reference sequence). The CDR3 has 14 amino acids. The ends were cut back, 3 bases at V and 2 bases at J, with 8 bases in the middle. Combining the CDR3 with reference TRBV19 and TRBJ2-1 gives the whole variable domain DGGITQSPKYLFRKEGQNVTLSCEQNLNHDAMYWYRQDPGQGLRLIYYSQIVNDFQKGDIAEGYSVSREKKESFPLTVTSAQKNPTAFYLCASSIRSTYNEQFFGPGTRLTVL.

The gene calls are TRBV7-2 and TRBJ1-2; 9 bases are a match to TRBD1. Germline V gene data show CDR1 as SGHTA and CDR2 as FQGNSA. The CDR3 loop spans 14 amino acids. The J segment lost 8 bases and the V segment lost 7 bases, leaving 11 bases of the junction unmatched. CDR3 loop: CASTPGQGFRGYTF. CDR3 DNA sequence: TGTGCCAGCACCCCGGGACAGGGCTTTAGGGGCTACACCTTC.

The gene calls are TRBV11-2 and TRBJ2-1; D is uncertain. The V end was cut by 3 bases, the J end by 3 bases, with 9 bases between. Per germline, CDR1 SGHAT and CDR2 FQNNGV. The length of the CDR3 is 14 residues. The CDR3 region has the DNA TGTGCCAGCAGCTTCGCCGGGCGCTACAATGAGCAGTTCTTC. Its protein product is CASSFAGRYNEQFF.

This clonotype has more than one count but fewer than ten. This chain links TRBV5-1 with TRBJ2-7, with 9 bases identical to TRBD2. The CDR3 sequence is 16 residues long. V shed 0 bases, J shed 0 bases, and the junction held 4 bases outside the gene matches. Germline V gene sequence: CDR1 SGHRS, CDR2 YFSETQ. The CDR3 sequence: CASSLGLAESSYEQYF. CDR3 sequence (DNA): TGCGCCAGCAGCTTGGGACTAGCGGAGTCCTCCTACGAGCAGTACTTC.

J is TRBJ2-5 and V is TRBV6-5; TRBD1 agrees at 8 bases. V shed 5 bases and J 5 bases; nucleotides not matched to a gene: 10. Germline values: CDR1 MNHEY, CDR2 SVGAGI. The CDR3 totals 15 residues. The CDR3 sequence: CASSTPGQVRETQYF. CDR3 coding DNA: TGTGCCAGCAGTACCCCGGGACAGGTTCGGGAGACCCAGTACTTC.

This clonotype was seen more than once but under ten times. This CDR3 is CASSLVGSIAGSTDTQYF. The CDR3 DNA reads TGTGCCAGCAGCTTAGTTGGTTCGATTGCGGGAAGCACAGATACGCAGTATTTT. The rearrangement links TRBV11-2 to TRBJ2-3; perhaps TRBD2 as D (6 bases). The V and J ends lost 1 base and 0 bases respectively, with 17 bases between them. The V gene's germline CDR1 is SGHAT and CDR2 FQNNGV. The CDR3 consists of 18 residues.

The chain links TRBV20-1 to TRBJ2-1, with 8 positions matching TRBD2. The CDR3 sequence is 14 residues long. Germline values: CDR1 DFQATT, CDR2 SNEGSKA (reference sequence). The junction had 5 bases not matched to a gene; V was cut back by 0 bases and J by 7 bases. The CDR3 DNA reads TGCAGTGCTAGAGAGGGTAGCGGGACGAATGAGCAGTTCTTC. This encodes CSAREGSGTNEQFF.